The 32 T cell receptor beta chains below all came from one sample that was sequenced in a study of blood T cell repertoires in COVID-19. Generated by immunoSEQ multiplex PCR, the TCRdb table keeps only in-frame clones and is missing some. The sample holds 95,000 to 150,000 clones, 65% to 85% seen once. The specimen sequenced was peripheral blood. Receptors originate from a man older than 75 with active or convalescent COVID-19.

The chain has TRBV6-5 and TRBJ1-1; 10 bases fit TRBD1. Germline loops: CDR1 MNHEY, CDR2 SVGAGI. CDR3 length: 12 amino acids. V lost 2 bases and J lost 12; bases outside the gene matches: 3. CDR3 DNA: TGTGCCAGCAGTTACCAGGGACAGGGGACTTTCTTT. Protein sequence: CASSYQGQGTFF.

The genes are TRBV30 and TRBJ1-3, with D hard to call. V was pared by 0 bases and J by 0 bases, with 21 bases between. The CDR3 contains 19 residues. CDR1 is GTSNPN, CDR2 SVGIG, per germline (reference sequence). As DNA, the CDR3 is TGTGCCTGGAGTGTGATTTGGGCCGAAGCGGGCCACTCTGGAAACACCATATATTTT. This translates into CAWSVIWAEAGHSGNTIYF.

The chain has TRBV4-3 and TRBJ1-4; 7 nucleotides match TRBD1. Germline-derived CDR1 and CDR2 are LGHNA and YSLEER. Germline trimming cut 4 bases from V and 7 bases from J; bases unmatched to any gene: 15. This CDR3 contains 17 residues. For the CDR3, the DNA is TGCGCCAGCAGCCCTCTGCGATCGGGGACAGAAGGTGAAAAACTGTTTTTT. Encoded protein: CASSPLRSGTEGEKLFF.

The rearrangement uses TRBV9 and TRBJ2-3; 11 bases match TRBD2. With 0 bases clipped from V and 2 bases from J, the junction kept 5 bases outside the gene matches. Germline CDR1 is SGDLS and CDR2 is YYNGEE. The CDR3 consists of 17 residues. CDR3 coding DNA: TGTGCCAGCAGCGTAGCGGTAGCGGGGGGGCCCACAGATACGCAGTATTTT. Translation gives CASSVAVAGGPTDTQYF.

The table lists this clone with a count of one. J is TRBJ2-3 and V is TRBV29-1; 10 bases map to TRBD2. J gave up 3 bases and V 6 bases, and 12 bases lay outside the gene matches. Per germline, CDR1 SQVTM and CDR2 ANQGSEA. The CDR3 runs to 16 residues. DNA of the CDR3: TGCAGCGTCGCCGGGACTAGCGAAGGGGATACAGATACGCAGTATTTT. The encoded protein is CSVAGTSEGDTDTQYF.

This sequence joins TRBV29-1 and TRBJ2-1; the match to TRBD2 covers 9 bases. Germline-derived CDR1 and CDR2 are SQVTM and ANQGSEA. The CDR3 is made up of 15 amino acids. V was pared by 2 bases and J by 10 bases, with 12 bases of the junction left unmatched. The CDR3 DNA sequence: TGCAGCGTTGAAAGGGGCGGGGGGGCCTATCACGAGCAGTTCTTC. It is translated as CSVERGGGAYHEQFF.

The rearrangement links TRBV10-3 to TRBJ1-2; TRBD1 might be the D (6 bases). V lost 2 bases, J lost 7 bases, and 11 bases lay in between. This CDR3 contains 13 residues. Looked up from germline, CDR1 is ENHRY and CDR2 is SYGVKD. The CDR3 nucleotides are TGTGCCATCAGTGAGACAGGGCCCCCTGGCTACACCTTC. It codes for CAISETGPPGYTF.

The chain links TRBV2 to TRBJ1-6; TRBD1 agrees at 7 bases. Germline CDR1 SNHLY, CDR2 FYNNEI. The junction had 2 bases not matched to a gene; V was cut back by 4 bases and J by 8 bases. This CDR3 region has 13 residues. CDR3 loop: CASSGQGDSPLHF. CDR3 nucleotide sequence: TGTGCCAGCAGTGGACAGGGAGATTCACCCCTCCACTTT.

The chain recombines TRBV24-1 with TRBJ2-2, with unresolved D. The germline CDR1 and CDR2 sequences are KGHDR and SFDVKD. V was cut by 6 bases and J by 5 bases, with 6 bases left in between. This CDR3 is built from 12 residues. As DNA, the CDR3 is TGTGCCACCAGTCGTCCGACCGGGGAGCTGTTTTTT. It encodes CATSRPTGELFF.

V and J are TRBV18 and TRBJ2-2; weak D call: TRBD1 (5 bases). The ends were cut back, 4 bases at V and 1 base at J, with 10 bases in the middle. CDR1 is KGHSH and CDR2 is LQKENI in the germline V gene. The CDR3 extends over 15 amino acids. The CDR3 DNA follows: TGTGCCAGCTCACGAGGCACAGGGAACACCGGGGAGCTGTTTTTT. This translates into CASSRGTGNTGELFF.

CDR3 nucleotides: TGTGCCAGCAGTTACTCCTGGGGAGCAGATGGCTACACCTTC. Its protein is CASSYSWGADGYTF. V and J are TRBV6-5 and TRBJ1-2, with D unclear. The CDR3 extends over 14 amino acids. Germline CDR1 MNHEY, CDR2 SVGAGI. V was clipped by 0 bases and J by 6 bases, with 11 bases between them.

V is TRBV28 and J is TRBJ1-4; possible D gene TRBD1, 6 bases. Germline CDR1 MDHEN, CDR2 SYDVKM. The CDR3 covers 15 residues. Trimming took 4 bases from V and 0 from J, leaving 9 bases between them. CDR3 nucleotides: TGTGCCAGCAGTTCGTCAGGGGCAACTAATGAAAAACTGTTTTTT. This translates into CASSSSGATNEKLFF.

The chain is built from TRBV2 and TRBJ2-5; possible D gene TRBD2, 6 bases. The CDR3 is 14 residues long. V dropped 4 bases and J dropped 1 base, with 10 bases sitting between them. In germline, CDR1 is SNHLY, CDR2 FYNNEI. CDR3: CASSGRTTQETQYF. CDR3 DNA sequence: TGTGCCAGCAGTGGTCGGACTACCCAAGAGACCCAGTACTTC.

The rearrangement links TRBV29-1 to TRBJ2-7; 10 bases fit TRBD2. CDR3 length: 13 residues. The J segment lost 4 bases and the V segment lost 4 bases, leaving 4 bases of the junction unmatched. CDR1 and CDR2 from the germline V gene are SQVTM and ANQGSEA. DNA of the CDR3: TGCAGCGTTGGTCCTAGCGGGGGTTACGAGCAGTACTTC. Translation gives CSVGPSGGYEQYF.

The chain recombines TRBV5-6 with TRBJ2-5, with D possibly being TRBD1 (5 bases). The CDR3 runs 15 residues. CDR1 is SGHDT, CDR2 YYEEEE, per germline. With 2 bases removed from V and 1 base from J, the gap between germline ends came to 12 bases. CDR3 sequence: CASSFGQGIQETQYF. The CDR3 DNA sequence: TGTGCCAGCAGCTTTGGTCAGGGCATCCAAGAGACCCAGTACTTC.

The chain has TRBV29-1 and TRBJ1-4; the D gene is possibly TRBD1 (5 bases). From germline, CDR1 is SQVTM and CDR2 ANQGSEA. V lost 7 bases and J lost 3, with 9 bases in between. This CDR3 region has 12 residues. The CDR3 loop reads CSAAGANEKLFF. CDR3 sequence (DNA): TGCAGCGCTGCGGGGGCTAATGAAAAACTGTTTTTT.

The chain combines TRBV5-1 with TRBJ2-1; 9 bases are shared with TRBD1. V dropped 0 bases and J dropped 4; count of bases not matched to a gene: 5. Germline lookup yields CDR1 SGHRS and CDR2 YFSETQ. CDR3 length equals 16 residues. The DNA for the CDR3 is TGCGCCAGCAGCTTGGGGGACAGGGCCCTTTACAATGAGCAGTTCTTC. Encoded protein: CASSLGDRALYNEQFF.

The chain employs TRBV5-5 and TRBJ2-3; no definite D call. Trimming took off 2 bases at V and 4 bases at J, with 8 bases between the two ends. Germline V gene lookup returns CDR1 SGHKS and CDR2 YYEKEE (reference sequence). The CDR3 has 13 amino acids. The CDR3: CASSLLGSDTQYF. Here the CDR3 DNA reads TGTGCCAGCAGCTTACTGGGCTCAGATACGCAGTATTTT.

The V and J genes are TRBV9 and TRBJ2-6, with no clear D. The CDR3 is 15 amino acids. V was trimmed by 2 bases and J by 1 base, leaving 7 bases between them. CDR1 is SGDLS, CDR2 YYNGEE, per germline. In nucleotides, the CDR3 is TGTGCCAGCAGCGTCGTTCTTTCTGGGGCCAACGTCCTGACTTTC. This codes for CASSVVLSGANVLTF.

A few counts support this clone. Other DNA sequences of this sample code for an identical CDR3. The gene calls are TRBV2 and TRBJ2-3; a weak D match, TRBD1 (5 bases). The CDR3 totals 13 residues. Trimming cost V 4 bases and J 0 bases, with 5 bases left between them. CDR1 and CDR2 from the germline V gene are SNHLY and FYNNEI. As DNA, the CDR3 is TGTGCCAGCAGTGGACAGAGCACAGATACGCAGTATTTT. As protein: CASSGQSTDTQYF. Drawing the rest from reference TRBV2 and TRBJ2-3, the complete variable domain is EPEVTQTPSHQVTQMGQEVILRCVPISNHLYFYWYRQILGQKVEFLVSFYNNEISEKSEIFDDQFSVERPDGSNFTLKIRSTKLEDSAMYFCASSGQSTDTQYFGPGTRLTVL.

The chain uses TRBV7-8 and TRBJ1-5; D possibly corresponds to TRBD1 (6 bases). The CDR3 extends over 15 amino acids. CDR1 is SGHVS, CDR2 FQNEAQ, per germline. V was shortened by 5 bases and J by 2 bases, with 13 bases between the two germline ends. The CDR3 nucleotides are TGTGCCAGCAGCACCGACAGGTTGGGCAATCAGCCCCAGCATTTT. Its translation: CASSTDRLGNQPQHF.

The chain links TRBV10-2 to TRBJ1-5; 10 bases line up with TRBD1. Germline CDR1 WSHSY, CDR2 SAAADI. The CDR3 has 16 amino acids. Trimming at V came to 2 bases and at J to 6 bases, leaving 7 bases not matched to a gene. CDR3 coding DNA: TGCGCCAGCAGTGAGGACGAGGACAGGGGGACTCAGCCCCAGCATTTT. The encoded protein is CASSEDEDRGTQPQHF.

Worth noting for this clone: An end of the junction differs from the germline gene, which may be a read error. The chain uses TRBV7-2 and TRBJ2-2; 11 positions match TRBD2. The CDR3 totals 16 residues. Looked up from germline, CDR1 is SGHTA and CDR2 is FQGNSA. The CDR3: CASSLAGTSGTGELFF. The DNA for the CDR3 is TGTGCCAGCAGCCTAGCCGGGACTAGCGGCACCGGGGAGCTGTTTTTT. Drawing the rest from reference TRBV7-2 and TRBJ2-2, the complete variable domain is GAGVSQSPSNKVTEKGKDVELRCDPISGHTALYWYRQSLGQGLEFLIYFQGNSAPDKSGLPSDRFSAERTGGSVSTLTIQRTQQEDSAVYLCASSLAGTSGTGELFFGEGSRLTVL.

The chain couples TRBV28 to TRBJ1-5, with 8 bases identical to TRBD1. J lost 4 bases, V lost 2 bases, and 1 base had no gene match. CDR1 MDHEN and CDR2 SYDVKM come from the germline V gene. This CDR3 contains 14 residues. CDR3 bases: TGTGCCAGCAGTTTAACAGGGGGGAATCAGCCCCAGCATTTT. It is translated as CASSLTGGNQPQHF.

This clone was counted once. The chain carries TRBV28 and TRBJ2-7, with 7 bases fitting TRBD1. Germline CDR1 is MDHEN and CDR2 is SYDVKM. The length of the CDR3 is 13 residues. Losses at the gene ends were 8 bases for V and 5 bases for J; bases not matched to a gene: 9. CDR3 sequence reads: CASRLQGRDEQYF. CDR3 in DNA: TGTGCCAGCCGCCTACAGGGGAGAGACGAGCAGTACTTC.

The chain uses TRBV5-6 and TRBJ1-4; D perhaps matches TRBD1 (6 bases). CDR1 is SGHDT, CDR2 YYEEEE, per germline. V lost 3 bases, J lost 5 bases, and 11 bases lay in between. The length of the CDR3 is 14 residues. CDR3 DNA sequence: TGTGCCAGCAGCTCGACAGGAGGAAATGAAAAACTGTTTTTT. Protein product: CASSSTGGNEKLFF.

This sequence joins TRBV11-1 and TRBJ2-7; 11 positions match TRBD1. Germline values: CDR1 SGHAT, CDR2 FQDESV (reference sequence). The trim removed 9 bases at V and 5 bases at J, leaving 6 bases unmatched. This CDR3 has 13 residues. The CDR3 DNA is TGTGCCAGTACGGGACAGGGGGGAAACGAGCAGTACTTC. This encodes CASTGQGGNEQYF.

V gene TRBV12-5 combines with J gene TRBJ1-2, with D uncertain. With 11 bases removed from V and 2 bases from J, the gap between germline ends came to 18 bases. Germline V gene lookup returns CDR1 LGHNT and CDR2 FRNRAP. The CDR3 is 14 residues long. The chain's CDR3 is CASSRVLANYGYTF. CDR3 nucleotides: TGTGCTTCCTCCCGGGTTCTAGCCAACTATGGCTACACCTTC. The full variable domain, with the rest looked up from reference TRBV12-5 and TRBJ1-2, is DARVTQTPRHKVTEMGQEVTMRCQPILGHNTVFWYRQTMMQGLELLAYFRNRAPLDDSGMPKDRFSAEMPDATLATLKIQPSEPRDSAVYFCASSRVLANYGYTFGSGTRLTVV.

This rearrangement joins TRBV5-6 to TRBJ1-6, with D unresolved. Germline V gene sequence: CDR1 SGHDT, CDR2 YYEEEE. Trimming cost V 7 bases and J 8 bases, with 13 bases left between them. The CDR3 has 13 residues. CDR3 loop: CASGGNRDSPLHF. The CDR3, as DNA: TGTGCCAGCGGAGGGAATAGGGATTCACCCCTCCACTTT.

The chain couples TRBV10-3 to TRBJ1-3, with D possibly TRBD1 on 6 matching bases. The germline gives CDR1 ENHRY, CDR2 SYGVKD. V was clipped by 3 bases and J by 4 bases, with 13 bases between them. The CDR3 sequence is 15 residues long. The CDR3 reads CAISDRGAEGNTIYF. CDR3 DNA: TGTGCCATCAGTGACCGGGGGGCCGAGGGAAACACCATATATTTT.

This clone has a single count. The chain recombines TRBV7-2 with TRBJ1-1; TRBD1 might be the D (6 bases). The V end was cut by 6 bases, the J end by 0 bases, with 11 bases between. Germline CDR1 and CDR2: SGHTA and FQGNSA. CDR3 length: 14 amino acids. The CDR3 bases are TGTGCCAGCAGATTGACAGGTGTGAACACTGAAGCTTTCTTT. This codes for CASRLTGVNTEAFF.

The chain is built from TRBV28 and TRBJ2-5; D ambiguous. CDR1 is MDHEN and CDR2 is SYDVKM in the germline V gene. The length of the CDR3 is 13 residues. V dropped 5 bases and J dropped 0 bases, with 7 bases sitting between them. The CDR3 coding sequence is TGTGCCAGCAGTCCAGAAGACCAAGAGACCCAGTACTTC. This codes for CASSPEDQETQYF.